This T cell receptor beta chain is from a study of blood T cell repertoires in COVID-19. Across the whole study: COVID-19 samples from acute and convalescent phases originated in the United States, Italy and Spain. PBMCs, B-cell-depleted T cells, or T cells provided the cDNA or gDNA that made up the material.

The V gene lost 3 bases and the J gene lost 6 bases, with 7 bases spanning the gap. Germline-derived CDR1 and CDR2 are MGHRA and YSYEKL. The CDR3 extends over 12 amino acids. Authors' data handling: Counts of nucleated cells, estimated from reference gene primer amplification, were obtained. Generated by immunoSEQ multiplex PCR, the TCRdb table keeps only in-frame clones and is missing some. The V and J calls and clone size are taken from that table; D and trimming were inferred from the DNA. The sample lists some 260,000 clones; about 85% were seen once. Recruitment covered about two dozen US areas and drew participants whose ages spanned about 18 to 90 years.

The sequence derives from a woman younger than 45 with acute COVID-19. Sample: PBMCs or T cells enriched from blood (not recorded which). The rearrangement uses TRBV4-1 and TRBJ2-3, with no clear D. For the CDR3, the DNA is TGCGCCAGCAGCCAGACTTTCGATACGCAGTATTTT. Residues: CASSQTFDTQYF.